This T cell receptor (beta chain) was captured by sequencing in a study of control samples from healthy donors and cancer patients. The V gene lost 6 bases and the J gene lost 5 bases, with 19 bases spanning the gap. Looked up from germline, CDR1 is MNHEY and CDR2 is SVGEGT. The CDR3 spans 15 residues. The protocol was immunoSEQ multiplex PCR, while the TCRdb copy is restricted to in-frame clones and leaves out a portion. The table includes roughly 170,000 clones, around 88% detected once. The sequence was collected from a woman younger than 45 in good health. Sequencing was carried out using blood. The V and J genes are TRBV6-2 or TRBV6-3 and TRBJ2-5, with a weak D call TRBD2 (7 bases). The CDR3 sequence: CASSGGGGGLETQYF. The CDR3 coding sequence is TGTGCCAGCAGCGGGGGAGGGGGGGGGTTGGAGACCCAGTACTTC.